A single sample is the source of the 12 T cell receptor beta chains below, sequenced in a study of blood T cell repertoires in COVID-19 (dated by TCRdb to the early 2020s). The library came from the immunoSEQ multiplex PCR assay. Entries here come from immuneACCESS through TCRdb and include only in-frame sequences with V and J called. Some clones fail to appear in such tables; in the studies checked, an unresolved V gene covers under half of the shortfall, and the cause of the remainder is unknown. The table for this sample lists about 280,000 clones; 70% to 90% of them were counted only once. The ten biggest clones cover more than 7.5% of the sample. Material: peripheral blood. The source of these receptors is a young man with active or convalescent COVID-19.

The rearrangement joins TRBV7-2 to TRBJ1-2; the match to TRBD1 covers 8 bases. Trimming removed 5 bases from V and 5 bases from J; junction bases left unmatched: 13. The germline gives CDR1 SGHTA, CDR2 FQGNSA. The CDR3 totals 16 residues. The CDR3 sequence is CASSLSRTGGSYGYTF. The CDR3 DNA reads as TGTGCCAGCAGCCTATCCAGAACAGGGGGTTCATATGGCTACACCTTC.

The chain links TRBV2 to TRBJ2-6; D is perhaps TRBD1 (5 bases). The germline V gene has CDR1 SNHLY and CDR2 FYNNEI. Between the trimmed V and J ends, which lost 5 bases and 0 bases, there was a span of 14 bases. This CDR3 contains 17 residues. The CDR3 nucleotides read TGTGCCAGCAGTTGGTGGGGCAAACTCTCTGGGGCCAACGTCCTGACTTTC. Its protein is CASSWWGKLSGANVLTF.

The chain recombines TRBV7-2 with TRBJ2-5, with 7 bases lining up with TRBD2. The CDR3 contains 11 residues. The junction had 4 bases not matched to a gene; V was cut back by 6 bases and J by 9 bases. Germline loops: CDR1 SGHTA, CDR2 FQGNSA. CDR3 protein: CASSYGGAQYF. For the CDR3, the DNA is TGTGCCAGCAGTTATGGGGGGGCCCAGTACTTC.

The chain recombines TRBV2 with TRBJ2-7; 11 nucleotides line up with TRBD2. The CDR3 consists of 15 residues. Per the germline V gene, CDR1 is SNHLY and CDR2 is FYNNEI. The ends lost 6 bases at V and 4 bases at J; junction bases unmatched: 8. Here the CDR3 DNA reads TGTGCCAGCAGACCTAGCGGGGGGCCCATATACGAGCAGTACTTC. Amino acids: CASRPSGGPIYEQYF.

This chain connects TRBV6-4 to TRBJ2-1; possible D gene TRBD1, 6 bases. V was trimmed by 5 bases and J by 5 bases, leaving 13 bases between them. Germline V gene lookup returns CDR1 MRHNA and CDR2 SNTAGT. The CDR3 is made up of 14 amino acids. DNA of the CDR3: TGTGCCAGCAGTAAACTACAGGGCGACAATGAGCAGTTCTTC. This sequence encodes CASSKLQGDNEQFF.

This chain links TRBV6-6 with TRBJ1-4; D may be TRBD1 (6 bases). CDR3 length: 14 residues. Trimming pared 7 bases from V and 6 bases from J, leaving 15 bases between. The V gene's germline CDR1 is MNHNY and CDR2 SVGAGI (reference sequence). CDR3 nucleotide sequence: TGTGCCAGCACCACGGGGGGCCCCGATGAAAAACTGTTTTTT. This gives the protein CASTTGGPDEKLFF.

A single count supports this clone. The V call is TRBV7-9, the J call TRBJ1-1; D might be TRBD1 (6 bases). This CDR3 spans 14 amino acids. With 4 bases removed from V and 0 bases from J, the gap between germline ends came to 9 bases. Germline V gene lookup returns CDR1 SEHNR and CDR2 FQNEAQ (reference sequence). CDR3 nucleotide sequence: TGTGCCAGCAGCTACGGGACATTGAACACTGAAGCTTTCTTT. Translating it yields CASSYGTLNTEAFF.

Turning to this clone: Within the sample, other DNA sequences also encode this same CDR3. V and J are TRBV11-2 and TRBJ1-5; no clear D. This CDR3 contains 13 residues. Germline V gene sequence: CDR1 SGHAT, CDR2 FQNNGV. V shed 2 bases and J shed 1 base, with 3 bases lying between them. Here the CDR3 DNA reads TGTGCCAGCAGCTTAAGCAGCAATCAGCCCCAGCATTTT. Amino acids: CASSLSSNQPQHF. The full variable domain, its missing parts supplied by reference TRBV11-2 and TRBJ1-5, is EAGVAQSPRYKIIEKRQSVAFWCNPISGHATLYWYQQILGQGPKLLIQFQNNGVVDDSQLPKDRFSAERLKGVDSTLKIQPAKLEDSAVYLCASSLSSNQPQHFGDGTRLSIL.

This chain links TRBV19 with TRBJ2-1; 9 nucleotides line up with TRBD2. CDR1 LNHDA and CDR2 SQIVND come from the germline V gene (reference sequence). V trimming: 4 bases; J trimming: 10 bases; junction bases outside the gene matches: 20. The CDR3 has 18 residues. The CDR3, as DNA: TGTGCCAGTAGTACGGAGTATTCGTCCGCGGGGGGGCTGATGGAGCAGTTCTTC. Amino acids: CASSTEYSSAGGLMEQFF.

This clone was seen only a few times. In nucleotides, the CDR3 is TGTGCCAGCAGCAAAGCCCCGCAGGGGAATGTGCTTGGCTACACCTTC. As protein: CASSKAPQGNVLGYTF. J is TRBJ1-2 and V is TRBV21-1; the DNA was not used to check the table's D call, TRBD1. TRBV21-1 is labeled a pseudogene. This CDR3 has 16 residues.

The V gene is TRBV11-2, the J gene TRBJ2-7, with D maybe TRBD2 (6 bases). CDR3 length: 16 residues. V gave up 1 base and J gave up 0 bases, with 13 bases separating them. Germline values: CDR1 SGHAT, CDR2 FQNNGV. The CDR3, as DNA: TGTGCCAGCAGCTTAGTGGGTAGCGGATTCTCCTACGAGCAGTACTTC. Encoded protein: CASSLVGSGFSYEQYF.

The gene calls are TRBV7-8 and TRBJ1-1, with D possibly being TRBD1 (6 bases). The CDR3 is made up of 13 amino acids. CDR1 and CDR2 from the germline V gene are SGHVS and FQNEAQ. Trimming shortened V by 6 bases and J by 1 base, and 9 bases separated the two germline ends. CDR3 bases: TGTGCCAGCAGTCCACAGGGGAACACTGAAGCTTTCTTT. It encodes CASSPQGNTEAFF.